A single T cell receptor beta chain is shown here with its context. These data belong to a study of blood T cell repertoires in COVID-19. At the level of the study: COVID-19 samples, acute and convalescent, were from the United States, Italy and Spain.

The ends lost 5 bases at V and 3 bases at J; junction bases unmatched: 7. The CDR3 totals 15 residues. Germline V CDR1 and CDR2: SGHTA, FQGNSA. Original handling: Quantification of nucleated cells was approximated via reference gene primer amplification. The repertoire was sequenced with immunoSEQ multiplex PCR; TCRdb's copy has only in-frame clones and lacks some. That table gives V, J and clone size, and the DNA gave D and trimming. The data show approximately 150,000 clones, around 82% seen once. Clinical history reported by participants formed the basis on which cohorts were assigned. Two consecutive negative NP/OP PCR tests, clearance, or resolved symptoms defined Cohort 3 recovery.

The sequencing sample was made of PBMCs or T cells enriched from blood (not recorded which). V is TRBV7-2 and J is TRBJ2-7, with 10 positions matching TRBD2. The origin of this receptor is a man between 60 and 75 years old who had recovered from COVID-19. The CDR3 reads CASSTGLAANYEQYF. DNA for the CDR3: TGTGCCAGCAGCACCGGACTAGCGGCAAACTACGAGCAGTACTTC.